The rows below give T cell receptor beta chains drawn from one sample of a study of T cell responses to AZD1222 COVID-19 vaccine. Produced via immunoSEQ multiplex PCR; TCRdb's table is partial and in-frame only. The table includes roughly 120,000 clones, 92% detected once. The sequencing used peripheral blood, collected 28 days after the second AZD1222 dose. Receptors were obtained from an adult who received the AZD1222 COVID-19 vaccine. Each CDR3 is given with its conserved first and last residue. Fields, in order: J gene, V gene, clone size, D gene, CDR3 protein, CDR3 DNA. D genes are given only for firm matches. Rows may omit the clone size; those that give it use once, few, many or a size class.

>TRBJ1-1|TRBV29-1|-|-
CSAEGGWTEAFF
TGCAGCGCGGAAGGGGGTTGGACTGAAGCTTTCTTT
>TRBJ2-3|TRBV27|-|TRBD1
CASSLRQGPTDTQYF
TGTGCCAGCAGTTTAAGACAGGGCCCCACAGATACGCAGTATTTT
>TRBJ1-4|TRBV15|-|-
CATSWRIRRKPREDNEKLFF
TGTGCCACCAGCTGGCGTATTCGCCGCAAGCCACGCGAGGACAATGAAAAACTGTTTTTT
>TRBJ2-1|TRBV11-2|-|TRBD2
CASRLSFGGSEAEQFF
TGTGCCAGCAGACTTAGCTTCGGGGGGAGTGAGGCTGAGCAGTTCTTC
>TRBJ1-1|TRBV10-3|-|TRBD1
CATYLDRGGTEAFF
TGTGCCACTTACTTGGACAGGGGAGGAACTGAAGCTTTCTTT
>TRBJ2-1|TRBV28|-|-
CASSSPHNEQFF
TGTGCCAGCAGTTCGCCCCACAATGAGCAGTTCTTC
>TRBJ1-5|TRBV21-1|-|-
CASSKEQGQSGPQHF
TGTGCCAGCAGCAAAGAGCAGGGCCAGTCGGGGCCCCAGCATTTT
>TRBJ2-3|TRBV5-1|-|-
CASSLDGGADTQYF
TGCGCCAGCAGCTTGGATGGGGGCGCAGATACGCAGTATTTT
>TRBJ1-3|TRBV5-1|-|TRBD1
CASSASKTGSGNTIYF
TGCGCCAGCAGCGCCAGTAAGACAGGGTCTGGAAACACCATATATTTT
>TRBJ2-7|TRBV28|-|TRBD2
CASRGLAGGYYEQYF
TGTGCCAGCAGAGGGCTAGCGGGAGGTTACTACGAGCAGTACTTC
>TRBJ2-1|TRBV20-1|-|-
CSASRNEQFF
TGCAGTGCTAGTAGGAATGAGCAGTTCTTC
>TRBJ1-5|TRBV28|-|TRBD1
CASSLGQGGNQPQHF
TGTGCCAGCAGTTTGGGACAGGGAGGCAATCAGCCCCAGCATTTT
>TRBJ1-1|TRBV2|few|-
CASRNGLRGTEAFF
TGTGCCAGCAGGAACGGGCTTCGGGGCACTGAAGCTTTCTTT
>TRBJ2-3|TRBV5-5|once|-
CASSFEDLTDTQYF
TGTGCCAGCAGCTTCGAGGACCTCACAGATACGCAGTATTTT
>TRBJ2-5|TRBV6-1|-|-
CASSEAWKETQYF
TGTGCCAGCAGTGAAGCCTGGAAAGAGACCCAGTACTTC
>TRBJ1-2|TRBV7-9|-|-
CASTGPYGYTF
TGTGCCAGCACCGGACCTTATGGCTACACCTTC
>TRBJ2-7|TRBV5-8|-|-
CASSFLSGRNYEQYF
TGTGCCAGCAGCTTTCTCAGCGGGCGAAACTACGAGCAGTACTTC
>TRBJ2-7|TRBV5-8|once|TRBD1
CASIGQGAGYEQYF
TGTGCCAGCATAGGACAGGGGGCAGGATACGAGCAGTACTTC
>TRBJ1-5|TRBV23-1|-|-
CASSQSGAGGNQPQHF
TGCGCCAGCAGTCAATCTGGGGCAGGGGGCAATCAGCCCCAGCATTTT
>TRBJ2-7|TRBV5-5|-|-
CASSLGTYEQYF
TGTGCCAGCAGCTTGGGGACTTACGAGCAGTACTTC
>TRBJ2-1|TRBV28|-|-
CASRRATRGINNEQFF
TGTGCCAGCAGACGAGCGACTCGAGGGATAAACAATGAGCAGTTCTTC
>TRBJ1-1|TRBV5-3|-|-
CARSTLDRNGAFF
TGTGCCAGAAGCACCTTAGACAGAAACGGAGCTTTCTTT